The 20 T cell receptor beta chains below were found in one sample sequenced in a study of post-analysis software for immune sequencing data. Whole-study findings and limits: Patients showed TRBV5-6, TRBV5-1 and TRBV20-1 among 4 or 5 TRBV segments more frequent than in controls.

No cognate antigen is known for these TCRs. Unique molecular identifiers were carried by the TCR beta cDNA libraries. TCRdb used MiXCR to reprocess the PCR reads, holding one entry per CDR3 protein. The sample carries about 820,000 distinct CDR3 sequences, around 50% recorded once. Specimen: blood. The receptors shown here come from a girl between 10 and 17 years old with multiple sclerosis.

This clonotype occurred a few times. This chain connects TRBV29-1 to TRBJ2-3; TRBD2 matches at 9 bases. Germline V gene sequence: CDR1 SQVTM, CDR2 ANQGSEA. Trimming removed 7 bases from V and 6 bases from J; junction bases left unmatched: 8. This CDR3 spans 13 amino acids. Here the CDR3 DNA reads TGCAGCGCTAGCGGGATTGGGGATGATACGCAGTATTTT. This sequence encodes CSASGIGDDTQYF.

The chain links TRBV7-2 to TRBJ1-2; weak D call: TRBD1 (5 bases). The CDR3 is 15 amino acids. The germline V gene encodes CDR1 SGHTA and CDR2 FQGNSA. Deletions cut 3 bases from V and 5 bases from J, with 16 bases between. Here the CDR3 DNA reads TGTGCCAGCAGCTTTGGGGTCGGGGGTGAATATGGCTACACCTTC. Its translation is CASSFGVGGEYGYTF.

The DNA of the CDR3 is TGCAGCGTTGAAAGGGGCGGGTTGAGCTCCTACAATGAGCAGTTCTTC. This codes for CSVERGGLSSYNEQFF. The rearrangement links TRBV29-1 to TRBJ2-1, with D possibly being TRBD1 or TRBD2 (5 bases each). The CDR3 is 16 residues long. CDR1 SQVTM and CDR2 ANQGSEA come from the germline V gene. Trimming removed 2 bases at V and 0 bases at J, with 14 bases between.

This clonotype was seen more than once but under ten times. The V and J genes are TRBV29-1 and TRBJ2-7, with a tentative D call TRBD2 (5 bases). TRBJ2-5 explains the end of the DNA better; the J call may be wrong. CDR3 length: 13 residues. Germline V lookup: CDR1 SQVTM, CDR2 ANQGSEA. The CDR3 region has the DNA TGCAGCGTGTCCGAGGGTGGGTTGGAGACCCAGTACTTC. Translating gives CSVSEGGLETQYF.

The chain combines TRBV29-1 with TRBJ1-1; TRBD1 might be the D (5 bases). CDR1 and CDR2 from the germline V gene are SQVTM and ANQGSEA. The CDR3 is made up of 14 amino acids. V shed 4 bases and J shed 0 bases, with 12 bases lying between them. The CDR3 DNA reads as TGCAGCGTTGTTGTCCAGGGATTGAACACTGAAGCTTTCTTT. Protein sequence: CSVVVQGLNTEAFF.

This clonotype was observed a handful of times. V usage is TRBV4-1 and J usage is TRBJ2-4, with 7 nucleotides matching TRBD2. This CDR3 has 15 residues. With 4 bases clipped from V and 5 bases from J, the junction kept 8 bases outside the gene matches. The germline CDR1 and CDR2 sequences are MGHRA and YSYEKL. As DNA, the CDR3 is TGCGCCAGCAGCCTAATGGGACTACCCCAAAACATTCAGTACTTC. As protein: CASSLMGLPQNIQYF.

This chain joins TRBV20-1 and TRBJ2-7; D is perhaps TRBD2 (6 bases). V was trimmed by 5 bases and J by 0 bases, leaving 8 bases between them. The CDR3 length is 12 residues. Germline loops: CDR1 DFQATT, CDR2 SNEGSKA (reference sequence). CDR3 loop: CSAYGSSYEQYF. CDR3 coding DNA: TGCAGTGCTTACGGGAGCTCCTACGAGCAGTACTTC.

This clonotype was found a few times. The V gene is TRBV25-1, the J gene TRBJ1-2; a weak D match, TRBD1 (5 bases). V lost 3 bases, J lost 4 bases, and 9 bases lay in between. CDR3 size: 13 residues. CDR1 and CDR2 (germline): MGHDK, SYGVNS. Here the CDR3 DNA reads TGTGCCAGCAGTGACAGGGTGAGCTATGGCTACACCTTC. Translating it yields CASSDRVSYGYTF.

The J gene is TRBJ2-1, the V gene TRBV25-1, with D possibly called TRBD1 or TRBD2 (5 bases each). Germline values: CDR1 MGHDK, CDR2 SYGVNS. This CDR3 has 14 amino acids. V shed 2 bases and J shed 12 bases, with 17 bases lying between them. CDR3 nucleotide sequence: TGTGCCAGCAGTGAAGGTAGGCAGGGAGTAAGGCAGTTCTTC. As protein: CASSEGRQGVRQFF.

This clonotype was counted once. This chain uses TRBV3-1 with TRBJ1-2, with D possibly matching TRBD1 (6 bases). This CDR3 has 16 residues. Germline V CDR1 and CDR2: LGHDT, YNNKEL (reference sequence). V was pared by 0 bases and J by 4 bases, with 15 bases between. The CDR3 reads CASSQDGGPLTYGYTF. CDR3 nucleotides: TGTGCCAGCAGCCAAGACGGGGGCCCTCTCACCTATGGCTACACCTTC.

The V gene is TRBV29-1, the J gene TRBJ1-1, with TRBD1 identical over 10 bases. Germline lookup yields CDR1 SQVTM and CDR2 ANQGSEA. The CDR3 covers 13 residues. V lost 7 bases to trimming and J lost 5 bases; unmatched junction nucleotides: 7. CDR3 bases: TGCAGCGGCCGACAGGGGGCGCGGACTGAAGCTTTCTTT. This sequence encodes CSGRQGARTEAFF.

The rearrangement links TRBV3-1 to TRBJ2-7, with a possible D match to TRBD2 (6 bases). The germline V gene encodes CDR1 LGHDT and CDR2 YNNKEL (reference sequence). V was pared by 1 base and J by 2 bases, with 15 bases between. CDR3 length: 16 amino acids. The CDR3 region is CASSQVSRGGTYEQYF. CDR3 DNA: TGTGCCAGCAGCCAAGTCTCTCGTGGCGGGACCTACGAGCAGTACTTC.

The V and J genes are TRBV12-5 and TRBJ2-5, with a possible D match to TRBD2 (5 bases). This CDR3 comprises 15 residues. The germline V gene has CDR1 LGHNT and CDR2 FRNRAP. Trimming pared 0 bases from V and 11 bases from J, leaving 19 bases between. The CDR3 DNA reads TGTGCTAGTGGTTTGGTCCCTAGCCTCCTAAATGAGCAGTACTTC. It translates to CASGLVPSLLNEQYF.

The rearrangement uses TRBV9 and TRBJ1-2; D not resolved. The V gene lost 0 bases and the J gene lost 8 bases, with 14 bases spanning the gap. CDR3 length: 14 residues. The germline CDR1 and CDR2 sequences are SGDLS and YYNGEE. The CDR3 protein is CASSVDEGPEGYTF. Here the CDR3 DNA reads TGTGCCAGCAGCGTAGACGAGGGCCCCGAGGGCTACACCTTC. Drawing the rest from reference TRBV9 and TRBJ1-2, the complete variable domain is DSGVTQTPKHLITATGQRVTLRCSPRSGDLSVYWYQQSLDQGLQFLIQYYNGEERAKGNILERFSAQQFPDLHSELNLSSLELGDSALYFCASSVDEGPEGYTFGSGTRLTVV.

The V call is TRBV4-2, the J call TRBJ2-2, with TRBD1 matching over 8 bases. The germline CDR1 and CDR2 sequences are LGHNA and YNFKEQ. The CDR3 has 17 residues. The V gene end was trimmed by 0 bases and the J gene end by 2 bases; junction bases not matched to a gene: 5. In nucleotides, the CDR3 is TGTGCCAGCAGCCAAGATCCGCAGGGGGCCAACACCGGGGAGCTGTTTTTT. It codes for CASSQDPQGANTGELFF.

The CDR3 region has the DNA TGTGCCAGCAGTGTCTTTCAGGGGGGGCAAGAGACCCAGTACTTC. This encodes CASSVFQGGQETQYF. V gene TRBV2 combines with J gene TRBJ2-5; the D gene could be TRBD1 or TRBD2 (7 bases each). Germline V gene data show CDR1 as SNHLY and CDR2 as FYNNEI. This CDR3 spans 15 amino acids. V was shortened by 4 bases and J by 2 bases, with 14 bases between the two germline ends. The full variable domain, with the rest looked up from reference TRBV2 and TRBJ2-5, is EPEVTQTPSHQVTQMGQEVILRCVPISNHLYFYWYRQILGQKVEFLVSFYNNEISEKSEIFDDQFSVERPDGSNFTLKIRSTKLEDSAMYFCASSVFQGGQETQYFGPGTRLLVL.

CDR3 bases: TGCAGCGTTGAAGAATTGCGGAGTCCCTACGAGCAGTACTTC. Its protein is CSVEELRSPYEQYF. The chain combines TRBV29-1 with TRBJ2-7; the D is unclear. With 0 bases removed from V and 2 bases from J, the gap between germline ends came to 11 bases. This CDR3 has 14 residues. In germline, CDR1 is SQVTM, CDR2 ANQGSEA.

V is TRBV27 and J is TRBJ2-5; TRBD1 matches 11 bases. Trimming cost V 5 bases and J 5 bases; bases outside gene matches: 10. The germline V gene has CDR1 MNHEY and CDR2 SMNVEV (reference sequence). CDR3 size: 16 residues. CDR3: CASSPQGQGERETQYF. CDR3 nucleotides: TGTGCCAGCAGTCCGCAGGGACAGGGGGAAAGGGAGACCCAGTACTTC.

The chain has TRBV14 and TRBJ2-4, with 8 positions matching TRBD2. The end of the DNA fits TRBJ2-7 better, so the J call may be wrong. CDR1 is SGHDN, CDR2 FVKESK, per germline. This CDR3 contains 17 residues. CDR3 sequence reads: CASSQSSSGRILYEQYF. In DNA, the CDR3 is TGTGCCAGCAGCCAAAGTTCGAGCGGGAGAATTCTCTACGAGCAGTACTTC.

V and J are TRBV2 and TRBJ1-1; TRBD1 is a possible D gene (6 bases). The germline V gene encodes CDR1 SNHLY and CDR2 FYNNEI. This CDR3 is 11 amino acids long. DNA for the CDR3: TGTGCAGGACAGCTGAACACTGAAGCTTTCTTT. Its protein is CAGQLNTEAFF.